This TCR beta chain is drawn from a study of a mutant IDH1 vaccine in newly diagnosed glioma. Generated by immunoSEQ multiplex PCR, the TCRdb table keeps only in-frame clones and is missing some. The sample consists of tens of thousands of clones, around 82% of them appearing once. The time point: week 47, end of study. What each vaccine dose contained was 300 ug of mutant IDH1 20-mer peptide, accompanied by topical imiquimod. Notes on this clone: No antigen is known for it.

The material sequenced was PBMCs, taken from a glioma patient whose treatment included an IDH1 peptide vaccine. This clonotype was sampled from a man between 18 and 35 years old with glioma. Some clones in this sample may be carry-over from other donors' samples.

Here the CDR3 reads CASSGSGRYYGYTF. The DNA of the CDR3 is TGTGCCAGCAGTGGATCAGGACGGTACTATGGCTACACCTTC. This chain links TRBV25-1 with TRBJ1-2; D call uncertain. CDR1 is MGHDK, CDR2 SYGVNS, per germline. This CDR3 is built from 14 residues. Trimming took off 4 bases at V and 3 bases at J, with 12 bases between the two ends.